The rows below give T cell receptor beta chains drawn from one sample of a study of OX40 agonist ivuxolimab in advanced cancers. The protocol was immunoSEQ multiplex PCR, while the TCRdb copy is restricted to in-frame clones and leaves out a portion. The sample lists about 62,000 clones; 70% to 90% were seen once. This material consisted of CD4+ or CD8+ T cells sorted from blood, taken in a trial of the OX40 agonist ivuxolimab. The receptors were sampled from an adult with an advanced solid tumor such as melanoma, head and neck, liver or kidney cancer. CDR3s include the opening cysteine and the closing phenylalanine or tryptophan. The order of the fields is J gene, V gene, D gene, clone size, CDR3 protein, CDR3 DNA. The D gene is left open where the match is weak. Clone size, where shown, is once, few, many, or a class for clones that have expanded.

>TRBJ1-5|TRBV28|TRBD1|NA
CASRGTGIQPQHF
TGTGCCAGCAGAGGGACAGGGATTCAGCCCCAGCATTTT
>TRBJ2-1|TRBV7-6|NA|few
CASSEGAGGFSPFF
TGTGCCAGCAGTGAGGGGGCGGGAGGCTTCTCCCCGTTCTTC
>TRBJ1-1|TRBV11-2|NA|NA
CASSLSLTEAFF
TGTGCCAGCAGCTTATCTTTGACTGAAGCTTTCTTT
>TRBJ1-1|TRBV25-1|NA|NA
CASSESRYRTEAFF
TGTGCCAGCAGTGAATCCAGGTACCGCACTGAAGCTTTCTTT
>TRBJ1-5|TRBV7-9|NA|NA
CASTTGHSNQPQHF
TGTGCCAGCACAACGGGGCATAGCAATCAGCCCCAGCATTTT
>TRBJ2-7|TRBV28|TRBD1|few
CASSPLGQGHEQYF
TGTGCCAGCAGTCCCCTCGGACAGGGCCACGAGCAGTACTTC
>TRBJ2-5|TRBV4-1|NA|once
CASSQDYGTMEETQYF
TGCGCCAGCAGCCAAGATTACGGAACGATGGAAGAGACCCAGTACTTC
>TRBJ1-5|TRBV16|NA|few
CASAPREGTGQPQHF
TGTGCCAGCGCCCCCCGCGAGGGAACGGGCCAGCCCCAGCATTTT
>TRBJ1-5|TRBV19|NA|NA
CASSRDRYNQPQHF
TGTGCCAGTAGCCGTGACAGGTACAATCAGCCCCAGCATTTT
>TRBJ2-1|TRBV7-9|TRBD2|NA
CASSLSRNSGRVNEQFF
TGTGCCAGCAGCCTATCCAGAAATAGCGGGAGAGTGAATGAGCAGTTCTTC
>TRBJ1-5|TRBV6-7|NA|NA
CASSYLTGSNQPQHF
TGTGCCAGCAGTTACCTTACAGGGAGCAATCAGCCCCAGCATTTT
>TRBJ2-5|TRBV5-4|NA|NA
CASSPDRSQETQYF
TGTGCCAGCAGCCCAGACAGGTCTCAAGAGACCCAGTACTTC
>TRBJ1-3|TRBV5-1|NA|NA
CASSLWGGETGNTIYF
TGCGCCAGCAGCTTGTGGGGTGGGGAGACTGGAAACACCATATATTTT
>TRBJ2-7|TRBV7-9|TRBD1|NA
CASSTTGAEYEQYF
TGTGCCAGCAGCACGACAGGGGCCGAATACGAGCAGTACTTC
>TRBJ1-4|TRBV27|NA|NA
CASSFTGTTNEKLFF
TGTGCCAGCAGTTTTACCGGCACAACTAATGAAAAACTGTTTTTT
>TRBJ1-2|TRBV7-9|TRBD1|NA
CASGSAGQRNYGYTF
TGTGCCAGCGGATCCGCGGGACAGCGTAACTATGGCTACACCTTC
>TRBJ1-1|TRBV19|NA|NA
CASSGNPERTEAFF
TGTGCCAGTAGTGGGAACCCCGAAAGGACTGAAGCTTTCTTT
>TRBJ2-5|TRBV6-1|NA|NA
CASSESGETQYF
TGTGCCAGCAGTGAATCTGGGGAGACCCAGTACTTC
>TRBJ2-5|TRBV5-1|NA|NA
CASSLGQISRLGQETQYF
TGCGCCAGCAGCTTGGGACAGATCTCCCGTCTGGGGCAAGAGACCCAGTACTTC
>TRBJ1-4|TRBV29-1|NA|NA
CSALATAEKLFF
TGCAGCGCTCTGGCGACAGCTGAAAAACTGTTTTTT
>TRBJ2-1|TRBV5-1|NA|NA
CASSLRQQGAYNEQFF
TGCGCCAGCAGCCTCCGACAACAGGGAGCCTACAATGAGCAGTTCTTC
>TRBJ2-3|TRBV14|NA|NA
CASSHENYYGTDTQYF
TGTGCCAGCAGCCATGAGAATTACTATGGCACAGATACGCAGTATTTT
>TRBJ2-7|TRBV7-9|NA|NA
CASSPTSYEQYF
TGTGCCAGCAGCCCAACTTCCTACGAGCAGTACTTC
>TRBJ1-1|TRBV7-2|NA|NA
CASSMGTANTEAFF
TGTGCCAGCAGCATGGGGACGGCGAACACTGAAGCTTTCTTT
>TRBJ2-3|TRBV29-1|TRBD2|NA
CSVEAAGRGTDTQYF
TGCAGCGTTGAAGCGGCCGGGAGGGGCACAGATACGCAGTATTTT
>TRBJ2-2|TRBV27|NA|few
CASSLDRRGTGELFF
TGTGCCAGCAGTTTAGACAGACGGGGCACCGGGGAGCTGTTTTTT
>TRBJ2-2|TRBV10-3|TRBD2|NA
CAIGPGLAGNTGELFF
TGTGCCATCGGACCGGGACTAGCCGGAAACACCGGGGAGCTGTTTTTT
>TRBJ1-4|TRBV28|NA|once
CASNQAGGTNEKLFF
TGTGCCAGCAACCAAGCCGGGGGGACTAATGAAAAACTGTTTTTT
>TRBJ1-2|TRBV29-1|NA|NA
CSVGAPFINYGYTF
TGCAGCGTTGGGGCCCCTTTTATTAACTATGGCTACACCTTC
>TRBJ2-7|TRBV7-9|NA|NA
CASSLALEQYF
TGTGCCAGCAGCTTAGCCCTTGAGCAGTACTTC
>TRBJ1-1|TRBV6-6|NA|NA
CASSYSSVTEAFF
TGTGCCAGCAGTTACTCTTCTGTCACTGAAGCTTTCTTT
>TRBJ2-2|TRBV4-2|TRBD2|NA
CASSHRDYNTGELFF
TGTGCCAGCAGCCACCGGGACTATAACACCGGGGAGCTGTTTTTT
>TRBJ2-4|TRBV19|TRBD1|NA
CASSISQTGGHTIQYF
TGTGCCAGTAGTATAAGTCAGACAGGGGGACATACCATTCAGTACTTC
>TRBJ2-7|TRBV6-5|TRBD2|NA
CASSREGVAPVEQYF
TGTGCCAGCAGTCGGGAGGGGGTAGCCCCCGTGGAGCAGTACTTC
>TRBJ2-6|TRBV15|NA|few
CATSRDRGSGANVLTF
TGTGCCACCAGCAGAGATCGGGGCTCTGGGGCCAACGTCCTGACTTTC
>TRBJ2-7|TRBV28|NA|NA
CASSLVAAGSYEQYF
TGTGCCAGCAGTTTAGTAGCGGCGGGGAGTTACGAGCAGTACTTC
>TRBJ2-1|TRBV5-1|TRBD2|NA
CASSTGLAGGNEQFF
TGCGCCAGCAGCACCGGACTAGCGGGAGGTAATGAGCAGTTCTTC
>TRBJ2-3|TRBV6-1|TRBD2|NA
CASRRLAGEADTQYF
TGTGCCAGCAGAAGACTAGCGGGAGAGGCAGATACGCAGTATTTT
>TRBJ2-6|TRBV7-3|NA|NA
CASSGSGANVLTF
TGTGCCAGCAGCGGCTCTGGGGCCAACGTCCTGACTTTC
>TRBJ2-1|TRBV14|NA|NA
CASSHHRGSGSYNEQFF
TGTGCCAGCAGCCACCACCGGGGGAGCGGTTCCTACAATGAGCAGTTCTTC
>TRBJ2-5|TRBV19|NA|once
CASSIGLQETQYF
TGTGCCAGTAGTATAGGGCTACAAGAGACCCAGTACTTC
>TRBJ2-3|TRBV5-1|NA|NA
CASSLERPSDTQYF
TGCGCCAGCAGCTTGGAACGGCCCTCAGATACGCAGTATTTT
>TRBJ2-7|TRBV11-2|NA|NA
CASSSRLADEQYF
TGTGCCAGCAGCTCGAGATTAGCAGACGAGCAGTACTTC
>TRBJ2-5|TRBV11-3|NA|NA
CASSTAIRDFQETQYF
TGTGCCAGCAGCACAGCGATCCGGGACTTCCAAGAGACCCAGTACTTC
>TRBJ1-1|TRBV10-3|NA|NA
CAISESVRMNTEAFF
TGTGCCATCAGTGAGTCTGTCCGAATGAACACTGAAGCTTTCTTT
>TRBJ2-6|TRBV7-8|NA|NA
CASSLGSRTVRNYGANVLTF
TGTGCCAGCAGCTTAGGCAGCCGGACAGTTAGGAACTACGGGGCCAACGTCCTGACTTTC
>TRBJ2-5|TRBV27|TRBD1|once
CASATTGGIWETQYF
TGTGCCAGCGCCACGACAGGGGGGATTTGGGAGACCCAGTACTTC
>TRBJ2-3|TRBV7-8|NA|NA
CASSIRTGQTDTQYF
TGTGCCAGCAGCATACGGACGGGCCAGACAGATACGCAGTATTTT
>TRBJ2-7|TRBV5-3|NA|once
CARSFPGDVSAFYEQYF
TGTGCCAGAAGCTTCCCCGGAGACGTTTCGGCATTTTACGAGCAGTACTTC
>TRBJ2-2|TRBV5-1|NA|NA
CASSLSTGNTGELFF
TGCGCCAGCAGCTTGTCGACAGGGAACACCGGGGAGCTGTTTTTT
>TRBJ2-3|TRBV5-1|TRBD1|NA
CASSLIGDRGHTQYF
TGCGCCAGCAGCTTGATAGGCGACAGGGGCCATACGCAGTATTTT
>TRBJ1-3|TRBV19|NA|NA
CASSIWTDLSGNTIYF
TGTGCCAGTAGTATCTGGACAGACCTCTCTGGAAACACCATATATTTT
>TRBJ2-7|TRBV6-5|NA|NA
CASNPEGVGEQYF
TGTGCCAGCAATCCAGAAGGAGTGGGTGAGCAGTACTTC
>TRBJ2-7|TRBV7-2|NA|NA
CASSPAYEQYF
TGTGCCAGCAGCCCAGCCTACGAGCAGTACTTC
>TRBJ2-3|TRBV27|NA|NA
CASSLAGQHSQYF
TGTGCCAGCAGTTTAGCTGGACAGCACAGCCAGTATTTT
>TRBJ2-5|TRBV28|NA|NA
CASSFGEETQYF
TGTGCCAGCAGTTTTGGGGAAGAGACCCAGTACTTC
>TRBJ2-6|TRBV6-1|NA|NA
CASSAPAGRDPGANVLTF
TGTGCCAGCAGTGCTCCCGCCGGACGAGACCCTGGGGCCAACGTCCTGACTTTC
>TRBJ2-3|TRBV27|NA|NA
CASSLEPATDTQYF
TGTGCCAGCAGTTTAGAACCCGCGACAGATACGCAGTATTTT